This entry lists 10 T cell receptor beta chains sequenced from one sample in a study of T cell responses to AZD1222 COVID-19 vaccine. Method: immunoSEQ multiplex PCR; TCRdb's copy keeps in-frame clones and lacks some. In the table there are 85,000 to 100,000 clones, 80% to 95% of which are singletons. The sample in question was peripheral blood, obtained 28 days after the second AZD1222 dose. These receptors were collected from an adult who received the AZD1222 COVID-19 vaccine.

CDR3 sequence reads: CASSLAGQGARNEQYF. As DNA, the CDR3 is TGCGCCAGCAGCTTGGCAGGGCAGGGGGCAAGGAACGAGCAGTACTTC. The rearrangement uses TRBV5-1 and TRBJ2-7; TRBD1 aligns across 8 bases. Germline V gene data show CDR1 as SGHRS and CDR2 as YFSETQ. The CDR3 has 16 amino acids. V gave up 0 bases and J gave up 5 bases; unmatched junction bases: 10.

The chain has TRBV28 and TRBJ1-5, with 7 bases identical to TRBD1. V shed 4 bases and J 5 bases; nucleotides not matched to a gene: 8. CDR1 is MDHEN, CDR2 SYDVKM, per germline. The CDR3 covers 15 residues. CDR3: CASSSETGLYQPQHF. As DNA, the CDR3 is TGTGCCAGCAGTTCCGAGACAGGGCTCTATCAGCCCCAGCATTTT.

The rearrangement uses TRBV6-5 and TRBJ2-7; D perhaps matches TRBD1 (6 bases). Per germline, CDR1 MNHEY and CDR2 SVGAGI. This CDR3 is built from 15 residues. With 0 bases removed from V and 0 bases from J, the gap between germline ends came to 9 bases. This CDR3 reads CASSYSTGYSYEQYF. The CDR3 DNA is TGTGCCAGCAGTTACTCGACAGGCTACTCCTACGAGCAGTACTTC.

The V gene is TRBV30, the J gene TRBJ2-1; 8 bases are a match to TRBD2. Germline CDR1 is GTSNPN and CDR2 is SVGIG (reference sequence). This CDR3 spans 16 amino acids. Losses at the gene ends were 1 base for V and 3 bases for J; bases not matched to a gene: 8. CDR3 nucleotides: TGTGCCTGGAGTGCCGGTGAGCTAGCGGGCTACAATGAGCAGTTCTTC. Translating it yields CAWSAGELAGYNEQFF.

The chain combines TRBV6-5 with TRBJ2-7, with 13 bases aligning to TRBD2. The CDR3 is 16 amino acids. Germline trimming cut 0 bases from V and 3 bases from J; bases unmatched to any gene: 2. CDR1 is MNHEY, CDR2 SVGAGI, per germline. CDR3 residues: CASSYSGLAGIYEQYF. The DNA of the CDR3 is TGTGCCAGCAGTTACTCGGGACTAGCGGGGATCTACGAGCAGTACTTC.

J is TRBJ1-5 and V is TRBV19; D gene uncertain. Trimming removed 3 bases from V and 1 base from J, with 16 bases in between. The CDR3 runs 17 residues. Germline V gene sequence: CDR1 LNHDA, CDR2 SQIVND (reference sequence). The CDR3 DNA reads TGTGCCAGTAGTATTAAAGGTGTCTTCGGGAGCAATCAGCCCCAGCATTTT. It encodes CASSIKGVFGSNQPQHF. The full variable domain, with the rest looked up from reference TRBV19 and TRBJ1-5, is DGGITQSPKYLFRKEGQNVTLSCEQNLNHDAMYWYRQDPGQGLRLIYYSQIVNDFQKGDIAEGYSVSREKKESFPLTVTSAQKNPTAFYLCASSIKGVFGSNQPQHFGDGTRLSIL.

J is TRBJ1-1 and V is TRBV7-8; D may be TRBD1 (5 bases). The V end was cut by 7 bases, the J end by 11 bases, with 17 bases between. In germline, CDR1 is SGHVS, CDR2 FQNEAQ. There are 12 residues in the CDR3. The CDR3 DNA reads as TGTGCCAGCACCGGGGGAACGGTCGGGGCTTTCTTT. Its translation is CASTGGTVGAFF.

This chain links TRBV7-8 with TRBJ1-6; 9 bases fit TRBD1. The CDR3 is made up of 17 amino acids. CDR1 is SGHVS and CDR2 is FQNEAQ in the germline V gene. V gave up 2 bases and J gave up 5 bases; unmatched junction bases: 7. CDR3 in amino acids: CASSLYGTGKNNSPLHF. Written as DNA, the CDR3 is TGTGCCAGCAGCTTATATGGGACAGGGAAGAATAATTCACCCCTCCACTTT.

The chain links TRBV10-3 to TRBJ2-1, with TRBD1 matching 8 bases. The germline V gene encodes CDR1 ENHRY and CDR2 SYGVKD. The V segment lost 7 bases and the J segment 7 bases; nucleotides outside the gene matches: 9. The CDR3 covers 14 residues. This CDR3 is CAIKDRDRNNEQFF. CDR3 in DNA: TGTGCCATCAAGGACAGGGATAGGAATAATGAGCAGTTCTTC.

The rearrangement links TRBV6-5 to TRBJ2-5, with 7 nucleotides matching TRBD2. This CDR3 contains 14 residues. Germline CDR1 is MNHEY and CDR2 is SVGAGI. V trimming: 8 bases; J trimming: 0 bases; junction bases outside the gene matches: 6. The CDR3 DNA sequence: TGTGCCAGCCCCGCGGGAGCAGACCAAGAGACCCAGTACTTC. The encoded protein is CASPAGADQETQYF.